The entry that follows covers one T cell receptor beta chain sequence. Produced via immunoSEQ multiplex PCR; TCRdb's table is partial and in-frame only. The sample holds under 80,000 clones; roughly 80% are singletons and the top ten take around 0.96%. This entry is derived from a study of OX40 agonist ivuxolimab in advanced cancers. CDR1 and CDR2 (germline): SGHRS, YFSETQ. Trimming cost V 4 bases and J 2 bases, with 13 bases left between them. The CDR3 is 15 residues long. The TCR was taken from an adult with an advanced solid tumor such as melanoma, head and neck, liver or kidney cancer. Material: CD4+ or CD8+ T cells sorted from blood, obtained in a trial of the OX40 agonist ivuxolimab. The V and J genes are TRBV5-1 and TRBJ2-4; perhaps TRBD2 as D (6 bases). The CDR3 region has the DNA TGCGCCAGCAGCGCCGCGGCGGGGTCCAAAAACATTCAGTACTTC. This codes for CASSAAAGSKNIQYF.